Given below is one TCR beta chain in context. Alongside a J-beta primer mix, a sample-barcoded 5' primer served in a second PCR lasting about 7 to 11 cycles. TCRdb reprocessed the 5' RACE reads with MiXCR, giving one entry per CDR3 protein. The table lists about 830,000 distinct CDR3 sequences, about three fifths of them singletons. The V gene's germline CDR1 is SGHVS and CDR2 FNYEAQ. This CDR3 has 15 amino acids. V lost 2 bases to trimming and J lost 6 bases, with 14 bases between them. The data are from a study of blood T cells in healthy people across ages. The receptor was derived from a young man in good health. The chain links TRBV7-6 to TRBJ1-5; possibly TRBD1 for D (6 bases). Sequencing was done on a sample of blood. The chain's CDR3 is CASSLIGGPTQPQHF. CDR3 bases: TGTGCCAGCAGCTTAATAGGGGGGCCCACTCAGCCCCAGCATTTT.